Sequencing of this T cell receptor (beta chain) was carried out in a study of shared clonotypes between healthy human individuals. V trimming: 5 bases; J trimming: 8 bases; junction bases outside the gene matches: 10. The germline V gene encodes CDR1 MDHEN and CDR2 SYDVKM. This CDR3 is built from 15 residues. Assay used: immunoSEQ multiplex PCR; TCRdb lists only in-frame clones, some missing. This sample has 2 million to 2.5 million clones, with roughly 93% found just once. Remarks on this clone: The antigen remains undetermined.

Findings of the study overall: The low donor count limited represented genetic and exposure-history diversity.

This sequence originates from a man aged 18 to 30 in good health. Some clones in this sample may be carry-over from other donors' samples. The chain uses TRBV28 and TRBJ2-1; TRBD1 agrees at 9 bases. Sequencing was carried out using naive CD4+ T cells from PBMCs. Subset noted: CD45RA+ positively selected. The CDR3 DNA reads TGTGCCAGCAGTCCCCCCGGGACAGGGAATGATGAGCAGTTCTTC. Amino acid sequence: CASSPPGTGNDEQFF.